These 13 T cell receptor beta chains were sequenced from one sample in a study of intratumoral heterogeneity in liver cancer. Only in-frame clones appear in the TCRdb table, and some are missing; sequencing was by immunoSEQ multiplex PCR. This table holds approximately 6,600 clones, around 50% found once. Tumour samples came from separate, distinct regions of the hepatocellular carcinoma nodule. The starting material was tumor tissue, obtained before any cancer treatment. The receptors were gathered from a man aged 65 to 85 with hepatocellular carcinoma.

The J gene is TRBJ2-6, the V gene TRBV15; D unresolved. This CDR3 has 15 residues. Germline V gene data show CDR1 as LNHNV and CDR2 as YYDKDF (reference sequence). V was clipped by 5 bases and J by 2 bases, with 10 bases between them. Written as DNA, the CDR3 is TGTGCCACCAGCGACGGGTTGCCTGGGGCCAACGTCCTGACTTTC. Amino acids: CATSDGLPGANVLTF.

This rearrangement joins TRBV18 to TRBJ1-1; D might be TRBD1 (5 bases). Germline V lookup: CDR1 KGHSH, CDR2 LQKENI. The CDR3 is 14 amino acids. Trimming left V 2 bases short and J 4 bases short, with 11 bases between. CDR3 region: CASSPSRGATEAFF. The CDR3 DNA follows: TGTGCCAGCTCACCATCTAGAGGGGCCACTGAAGCTTTCTTT.

J is TRBJ2-2 and V is TRBV2; unclear D gene. V was trimmed by 10 bases and J by 0 bases, leaving 3 bases between them. Germline V lookup: CDR1 SNHLY, CDR2 FYNNEI. There are 11 residues in the CDR3. This chain's CDR3 is CATANTGELFF. The CDR3 DNA follows: TGTGCCACCGCGAACACCGGGGAGCTGTTTTTT. The variable domain in full, with the rest retrieved from reference TRBV2 and TRBJ2-2, is EPEVTQTPSHQVTQMGQEVILRCVPISNHLYFYWYRQILGQKVEFLVSFYNNEISEKSEIFDDQFSVERPDGSNFTLKIRSTKLEDSAMYFCATANTGELFFGEGSRLTVL.

The chain carries TRBV5-1 and TRBJ1-1; a weak D match, TRBD1 (5 bases). This CDR3 comprises 13 residues. V lost 5 bases and J lost 6, with 14 bases in between. Germline loops: CDR1 SGHRS, CDR2 YFSETQ. Here the CDR3 reads CASRPPGTPEAFF. CDR3 coding DNA: TGCGCCAGCAGACCGCCAGGGACCCCTGAAGCTTTCTTT.

This clone was found a few times. The chain recombines TRBV30 with TRBJ1-5; possible D gene TRBD1, 5 bases. V lost 1 base and J 9 bases, leaving 10 bases between the germline ends. Germline lookup yields CDR1 GTSNPN and CDR2 SVGIG (reference sequence). The length of the CDR3 is 12 residues. CDR3 region: CAWSEIGGPQHF. DNA of the CDR3: TGTGCCTGGAGTGAAATCGGGGGGCCCCAGCATTTT.

This chain links TRBV5-6 with TRBJ1-4, with a weak D call TRBD1 (5 bases). The germline CDR1 and CDR2 sequences are SGHDT and YYEEEE. The V gene lost 0 bases and the J gene lost 14 bases, with 11 bases spanning the gap. This CDR3 contains 12 residues. CDR3 sequence: CASSLATGRLFF. The CDR3 DNA follows: TGTGCCAGCAGCTTGGCCACAGGACGGCTGTTTTTT.

V gene TRBV4-1 combines with J gene TRBJ1-1; D is undetermined. The CDR3 covers 12 residues. V was pared by 4 bases and J by 8 bases, with 11 bases between. CDR1 and CDR2 (germline): MGHRA, YSYEKL. The CDR3 coding sequence is TGCGCCAGCAGCCGCGGACGGTACGAAGCTTTCTTT. This codes for CASSRGRYEAFF.

This chain links TRBV7-9 with TRBJ1-1; TRBD1 might be the D (6 bases). Germline CDR1 is SEHNR and CDR2 is FQNEAQ (reference sequence). V was trimmed by 2 bases and J by 5 bases, leaving 18 bases between them. This CDR3 comprises 16 residues. CDR3 DNA: TGTGCCAGCAGCTTACATTGGAGGGGGGCGAGAACTGAAGCTTTCTTT. This sequence encodes CASSLHWRGARTEAFF.

The rearrangement uses TRBV7-2 and TRBJ2-7, with 7 nucleotides matching TRBD1. Germline V gives CDR1 SGHTA, CDR2 FQGNSA. Trimming took 6 bases from V and 3 from J; bases not matched to a gene: 5. The CDR3 extends over 13 amino acids. CDR3 in amino acids: CASRDPGGYEQYF. CDR3 nucleotides: TGTGCCAGCAGGGACCCAGGGGGCTACGAGCAGTACTTC.

This clone was seen only a few times. The chain recombines TRBV7-2 with TRBJ2-2, with D tentatively TRBD1 or TRBD2 (5 bases each). The CDR3 covers 14 residues. The germline V gene encodes CDR1 SGHTA and CDR2 FQGNSA. V shed 5 bases and J shed 6 bases, with 13 bases lying between them. CDR3 sequence (DNA): TGTGCCAGCAGCCGGGACGGAAGGCCCGGGGAGCTGTTTTTT. Its translation: CASSRDGRPGELFF.

The chain uses TRBV25-1 and TRBJ2-7; D is ambiguous. Germline values: CDR1 MGHDK, CDR2 SYGVNS. V dropped 1 base and J dropped 0 bases, with 13 bases sitting between them. The CDR3 has 16 amino acids. DNA for the CDR3: TGTGCCAGCAGTGAATTTCGACGTAGCCCCTCCTACGAGCAGTACTTC. This codes for CASSEFRRSPSYEQYF.

This chain links TRBV7-6 with TRBJ1-3; D not certain. The CDR3 spans 13 residues. The V and J ends lost 8 bases and 0 bases respectively, with 8 bases between them. Germline loops: CDR1 SGHVS, CDR2 FNYEAQ. This CDR3 is CASSGVSGNTIYF. As DNA, the CDR3 is TGTGCCAGCTCGGGCGTCTCTGGAAACACCATATATTTT.

This sequence joins TRBV12-5 and TRBJ2-3; the D is unclear. Trimming took off 3 bases at V and 3 bases at J, with 7 bases between the two ends. The CDR3 consists of 13 residues. The germline gives CDR1 LGHNT, CDR2 FRNRAP. The CDR3 DNA follows: TGTGCTAGTGGTTTAAGGCCTACAGATACGCAGTATTTT. Translated, it gives CASGLRPTDTQYF.